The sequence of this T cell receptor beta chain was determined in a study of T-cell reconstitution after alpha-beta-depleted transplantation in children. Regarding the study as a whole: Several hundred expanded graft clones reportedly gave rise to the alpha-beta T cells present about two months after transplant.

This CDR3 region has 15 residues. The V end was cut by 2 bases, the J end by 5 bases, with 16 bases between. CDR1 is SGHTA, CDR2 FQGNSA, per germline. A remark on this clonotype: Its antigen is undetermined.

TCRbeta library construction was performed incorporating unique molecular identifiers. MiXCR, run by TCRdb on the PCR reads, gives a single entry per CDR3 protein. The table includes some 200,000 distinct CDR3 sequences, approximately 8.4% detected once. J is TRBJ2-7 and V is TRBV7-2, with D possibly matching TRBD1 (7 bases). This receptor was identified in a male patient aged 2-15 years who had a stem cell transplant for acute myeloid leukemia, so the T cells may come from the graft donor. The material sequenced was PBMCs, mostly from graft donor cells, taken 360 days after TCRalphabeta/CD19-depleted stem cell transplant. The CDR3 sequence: CASSLTGGGGDEQYF. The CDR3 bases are TGTGCCAGCAGCTTAACTGGAGGGGGCGGCGACGAGCAGTACTTC.